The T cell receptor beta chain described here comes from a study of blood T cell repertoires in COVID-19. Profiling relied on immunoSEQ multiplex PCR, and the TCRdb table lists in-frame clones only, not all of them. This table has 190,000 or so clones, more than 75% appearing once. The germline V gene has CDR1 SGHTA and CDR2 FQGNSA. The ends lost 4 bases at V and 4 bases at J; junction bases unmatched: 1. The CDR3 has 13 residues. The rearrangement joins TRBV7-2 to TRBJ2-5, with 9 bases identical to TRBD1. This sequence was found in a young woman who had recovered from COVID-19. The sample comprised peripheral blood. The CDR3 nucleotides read TGTGCCAGCAGCTCGGGACAGGGAGAGACCCAGTACTTC. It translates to CASSSGQGETQYF.